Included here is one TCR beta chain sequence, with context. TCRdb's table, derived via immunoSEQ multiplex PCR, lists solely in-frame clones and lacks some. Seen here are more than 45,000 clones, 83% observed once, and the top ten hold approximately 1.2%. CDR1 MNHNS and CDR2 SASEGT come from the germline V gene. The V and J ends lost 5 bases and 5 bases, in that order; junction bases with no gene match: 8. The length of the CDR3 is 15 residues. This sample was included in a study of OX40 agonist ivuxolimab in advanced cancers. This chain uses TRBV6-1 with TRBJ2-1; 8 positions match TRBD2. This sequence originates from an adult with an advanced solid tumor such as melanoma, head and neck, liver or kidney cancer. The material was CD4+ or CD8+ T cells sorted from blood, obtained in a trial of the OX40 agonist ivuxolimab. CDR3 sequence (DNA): TGTGCCAGCAGTTTGTCTAGCGGGTGGGACAATGAGCAGTTCTTC. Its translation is CASSLSSGWDNEQFF.